This record looks at one T cell receptor beta chain sequence and its context. V was clipped by 2 bases and J by 0 bases, with 17 bases between them. Germline CDR1 DFQATT, CDR2 SNEGSKA (reference sequence). The CDR3 has 17 amino acids. This entry belongs to a study of blood T cells in healthy people across ages. The overall study: With template switching, about one barcoded beta molecule was captured per two T cells.

PCR was performed a second time for 7 to 11 cycles using a sample-barcoded 5' primer and a J-beta primer mix. Every cDNA molecule carried a tag from a template-switch adaptor bearing 12 random nucleotides. Each CDR3 protein gets one entry after TCRdb re-called the 5' RACE reads with MiXCR. The sample shows 1.8 million or so distinct CDR3 sequences, about 39% of them seen only once. Each sample yielded at least 6.5 million isolated PBMCs. Total RNA amounts of at least 5 micrograms were extracted per sample. The V gene is TRBV20-1, the J gene TRBJ2-1, with D tentatively TRBD2 (7 bases). Specimen: blood. The sequence was obtained from a human donor in good health. This CDR3 is CSARSAGAEISYNEQFF. The DNA for the CDR3 is TGCAGTGCTAGATCCGCGGGGGCAGAAATCTCCTACAATGAGCAGTTCTTC.